The rows below give T cell receptor beta chains drawn from one sample of a study of T-cell reconstitution after alpha-beta-depleted transplantation in children. TCRdb used MiXCR to reprocess the PCR reads, holding one entry per CDR3 protein. The sample consists of under 850,000 distinct CDR3 sequences, 13% of them appearing once. The source was PBMCs, collected before TCRalphabeta/CD19-depleted stem cell transplant. Receptors were obtained from a girl aged 2 to 9 with congenital amegakaryocytic thrombocytopenia, due to receive a stem cell transplant. CDR3s leave out the opening cysteine and the closing phenylalanine or tryptophan. Fields, in order: CDR3 protein, J gene, V gene.

ASSQGFGTANEKLF	TRBJ1-4	TRBV4-1
ASSLMTRDEQY	TRBJ2-7	TRBV4-2
SVDVAGAYEQY	TRBJ2-7	TRBV29-1
ASSYGVNEHF	TRBJ2-1	TRBV5-6
ASSPFLGMRNEQY	TRBJ2-7	TRBV18
ATSRVGQGPDTQY	TRBJ2-3	TRBV15
ASSYSSWEYQETQY	TRBJ2-5	TRBV6-5
AISGQGSSPLH	TRBJ1-6	TRBV10-3
SATGTGDTGELF	TRBJ2-2	TRBV29-1
ASKRGPSSTDTQY	TRBJ2-3	TRBV27
ASSFGVSVGV	TRBJ2-1	TRBV12-3/TRBV12-4
ASSLTTGGTGELF	TRBJ2-2	TRBV5-1
ASSPGAGSKDTQY	TRBJ2-3	TRBV7-6
ASSFLAGPAEY	TRBJ2-3	TRBV5-6
ASSLEGPSTDTQY	TRBJ2-3	TRBV5-1
ASSLKADTQY	TRBJ2-3	TRBV28
SASRGRNQPQH	TRBJ1-5	TRBV20-1
ASSQTLGRGDTQY	TRBJ2-3	TRBV5-1
ASSVGGVSEQY	TRBJ2-7	TRBV9
SARVDRGPYEQY	TRBJ2-7	TRBV20-1
ASSLPGGVSGELF	TRBJ2-2	TRBV12-3/TRBV12-4
SARSGGIYEQY	TRBJ2-7	TRBV20-1
ASSSGTSSRSETQY	TRBJ2-5	TRBV11-2
ASSQDRHATQY	TRBJ2-5	TRBV3-1
AWSGSGGGDNEQF	TRBJ2-1	TRBV30
ASSLYGGYTDTQY	TRBJ2-3	TRBV5-1
ASSERRTDTQY	TRBJ2-3	TRBV18
ASVLGAPYNEQF	TRBJ2-1	TRBV7-6
ASSMIYTRTGELF	TRBJ2-2	TRBV7-9
ASSFGMGADEAF	TRBJ1-1	TRBV5-1
SVVTAVIYEQY	TRBJ2-7	TRBV29-1
ASSQGWEHRGRDNEQF	TRBJ2-1	TRBV3-1
ASSQGQKETQY	TRBJ2-5	TRBV5-1
ASSLAGAWPGELF	TRBJ2-2	TRBV5-1
ASTPAGDEQF	TRBJ2-1	TRBV7-9
ASSPSGSKVLDTGELF	TRBJ2-2	TRBV2
ATSDHQAEELF	TRBJ2-2	TRBV24-1
ASSFISAGGPEDEQF	TRBJ2-1	TRBV5-1
SARASISFGQSSYNEQF	TRBJ2-1	TRBV20-1
ASSANQDNEQF	TRBJ2-1	TRBV7-9
SARTRSGANVLT	TRBJ2-6	TRBV20-1
ASSRSTGRGIGGYT	TRBJ1-2	TRBV12-3/TRBV12-4
ATSPGFTQY	TRBJ2-3	TRBV24-1
SARSTGDALSYEQY	TRBJ2-7	TRBV20-1
SVEGAAKNIQY	TRBJ2-4	TRBV29-1
ASSLVGFTVYEQY	TRBJ2-7	TRBV11-2
ASSLLLAEDEQF	TRBJ2-1	TRBV5-1
ASSLIGREGRYEQY	TRBJ2-7	TRBV7-9
ASSLVRAGVNEQF	TRBJ2-1	TRBV7-8
ASSLGTRWVSVDTQY	TRBJ2-3	TRBV7-2
ASSAGTGSNQPQH	TRBJ1-5	TRBV2
ASSAAFGGSKSTQY	TRBJ2-5	TRBV2
ASSLDGSYRSYNEQF	TRBJ2-1	TRBV7-6